These 22 T cell receptor beta chains were sequenced from one sample in a study of T cell changes during pregnancy in multiple sclerosis. Assay: immunoSEQ multiplex PCR; the TCRdb copy retains only in-frame clones and omits some. The data contain about 66,000 clones, 90% of them seen just once; the ten biggest clones take up approximately 1.5%. The sequences come from peripheral blood, collected in the third trimester of pregnancy. The source is a female donor with multiple sclerosis, enrolled in a pregnancy study.

The rearrangement links TRBV12-5 to TRBJ2-3; TRBD2 matches 8 bases. The germline V gene has CDR1 LGHNT and CDR2 FRNRAP. J was trimmed by 7 bases and V by 5 bases; bases with no gene match: 11. This CDR3 contains 15 residues. CDR3 sequence: CASGPGGTRVNTQYF. CDR3 bases: TGTGCTAGTGGTCCAGGTGGGACTAGGGTGAATACGCAGTATTTT.

The J gene is TRBJ2-7, the V gene TRBV5-4; TRBD1 agrees at 7 bases. Trimming took 5 bases from V and 5 from J; bases not matched to a gene: 10. Germline V gives CDR1 SGHNT, CDR2 YYREEE (reference sequence). CDR3 length: 14 amino acids. CDR3 sequence reads: CASRGDSTGDEQYF. The CDR3 bases are TGTGCCAGCAGGGGAGATTCAACAGGGGACGAGCAGTACTTC. The full variable domain, rest sourced from reference TRBV5-4 and TRBJ2-7, is ETGVTQSPTHLIKTRGQQVTLRCSSQSGHNTVSWYQQALGQGPQFIFQYYREEENGRGNFPPRFSGLQFPNYSSELNVNALELDDSALYLCASRGDSTGDEQYFGPGTRLTVT.

The rearrangement uses TRBV11-2 and TRBJ1-4; possible D gene TRBD1, 5 bases. Germline CDR1 reads SGHAT; CDR2 reads FQNNGV. V gave up 6 bases and J gave up 3 bases, with 17 bases separating them. CDR3 length equals 16 residues. This CDR3 is CASRRRGLGSNEKLFF. Here the CDR3 DNA reads TGTGCCAGCAGACGCCGGGGGTTAGGATCTAATGAAAAACTGTTTTTT.

V gene TRBV6-4 combines with J gene TRBJ1-5, with 7 positions matching TRBD1. Per germline, CDR1 MRHNA and CDR2 SNTAGT. Unmatched junction bases numbered 4, after V lost 0 bases and J lost 5 bases. This CDR3 has 15 amino acids. The CDR3 DNA sequence: TGTGCCAGCAGTGACTCGACAGGGTGGGATCAGCCCCAGCATTTT. This codes for CASSDSTGWDQPQHF.

J is TRBJ1-4 and V is TRBV7-9; D perhaps matches TRBD1 (5 bases). V was shortened by 5 bases and J by 12 bases, with 25 bases between the two germline ends. Germline CDR1 is SEHNR and CDR2 is FQNEAQ (reference sequence). The CDR3 contains 16 residues. CDR3 region: CASSLRGGRGDGELFF. The DNA of the CDR3 is TGTGCCAGCAGCCTACGGGGCGGGAGGGGAGATGGAGAACTGTTTTTT. The full variable domain, completed using reference TRBV7-9 and TRBJ1-4, is DTGVSQNPRHKITKRGQNVTFRCDPISEHNRLYWYRQTLGQGPEFLTYFQNEAQLEKSRLLSDRFSAERPKGSFSTLEIQRTEQGDSAMYLCASSLRGGRGDGELFFGSGTQLSVL.

The chain joins TRBV27 to TRBJ1-1, with no clear D. The CDR3 spans 15 residues. Trimming took 0 bases from V and 7 from J, leaving 15 bases between them. The germline V gene encodes CDR1 MNHEY and CDR2 SMNVEV (reference sequence). The CDR3 DNA follows: TGTGCCAGCAGTTTATCGAAAGGAGGTGCCCTTGAAGCTTTCTTT. It is translated as CASSLSKGGALEAFF.

V and J are TRBV7-9 and TRBJ1-4; D not certain. Germline CDR1 reads SEHNR; CDR2 reads FQNEAQ (reference sequence). The CDR3 extends over 13 amino acids. Trimming removed 2 bases from V and 7 bases from J, with 8 bases in between. The CDR3 DNA reads as TGTGCCAGCAGCTTAACAGTGGTTGAAAAACTGTTTTTT. Translating gives CASSLTVVEKLFF.

This clone was found once. The chain employs TRBV4-3 and TRBJ1-5, with a possible D match to TRBD1 (6 bases). The CDR3 has 14 amino acids. Germline CDR1 LGHNA, CDR2 YSLEER. V was shortened by 3 bases and J by 0 bases, with 6 bases between the two germline ends. The CDR3 here is CASSQDSSNQPQHF. CDR3 bases: TGCGCCAGCAGCCAGGACAGTAGCAATCAGCCCCAGCATTTT.

This clone appeared a few times. The chain employs TRBV19 and TRBJ1-5; TRBD1 aligns across 8 bases. Germline V CDR1 and CDR2: LNHDA, SQIVND (reference sequence). V trimming: 6 bases; J trimming: 6 bases; junction bases outside the gene matches: 7. The CDR3 length is 14 residues. The DNA for the CDR3 is TGTGCCAGTAGACCGACAGGGGTTAGTCAGCCCCAGCATTTT. It encodes CASRPTGVSQPQHF.

The J gene is TRBJ1-5, the V gene TRBV7-9, with 7 bases identical to TRBD1. Germline loops: CDR1 SEHNR, CDR2 FQNEAQ (reference sequence). J was trimmed by 10 bases and V by 8 bases; bases with no gene match: 11. The CDR3 loop spans 13 amino acids. The DNA of the CDR3 is TGTGCCAGCGGAAGACAGGGACTTGTTCCCCAGCATTTT. Protein sequence: CASGRQGLVPQHF.

The chain recombines TRBV4-3 with TRBJ1-5; D call uncertain. V lost 0 bases, J lost 3 bases, and 12 bases lay in between. This CDR3 comprises 16 residues. From germline, CDR1 is LGHNA and CDR2 YSLEER. CDR3 DNA: TGCGCCAGCAGCCAAGATTTGAGCCCCGCCAATCAGCCCCAGCATTTT. Encoded protein: CASSQDLSPANQPQHF.

The chain has TRBV19 and TRBJ1-2; D may be TRBD1 (6 bases). V was pared by 7 bases and J by 0 bases, with 9 bases between. This CDR3 contains 13 residues. Germline V gives CDR1 LNHDA, CDR2 SQIVND (reference sequence). The CDR3 loop reads CASNHRANYGYTF. The CDR3 nucleotides are TGTGCCAGTAACCACAGGGCTAACTATGGCTACACCTTC.

The CDR3 spells CASSLTGRAGYTF. The CDR3 nucleotides read TGTGCCAGCAGTCTGACAGGACGCGCGGGCTACACCTTC. This sequence joins TRBV2 and TRBJ1-2; D possibly corresponds to TRBD1 (6 bases). The V gene lost 5 bases and the J gene lost 8 bases, with 15 bases spanning the gap. Per the germline V gene, CDR1 is SNHLY and CDR2 is FYNNEI. The CDR3 sequence is 13 residues long.

The count of this clone is one. The genes are TRBV6-6 and TRBJ1-2, with TRBD1 as a possible D gene (5 bases). The V gene's germline CDR1 is MNHNY and CDR2 SVGAGI (reference sequence). Trimming shortened V by 6 bases and J by 0 bases, and 11 bases separated the two germline ends. The CDR3 consists of 14 residues. CDR3 coding DNA: TGTGCCAGCAGACCAGGGTTAGCTAACTATGGCTACACCTTC. This encodes CASRPGLANYGYTF.

The V gene is TRBV5-1, the J gene TRBJ2-5, with 7 bases identical to TRBD1. The CDR3 runs 14 residues. Germline V gene sequence: CDR1 SGHRS, CDR2 YFSETQ. V was clipped by 5 bases and J by 5 bases; unmatched bases: 9. The CDR3 DNA is TGCGCCAGCAGGACCCGAGGGGGCAAGGAGACCCAGTACTTC. The encoded protein is CASRTRGGKETQYF.

This clone was detected once. The V and J genes are TRBV25-1 and TRBJ1-5; the match to TRBD1 covers 7 bases. The CDR3 spans 18 residues. The V and J ends lost 3 bases and 9 bases, in that order; junction bases with no gene match: 20. The germline V gene encodes CDR1 MGHDK and CDR2 SYGVNS. For the CDR3, the DNA is TGTGCCAGCAGTGACCAACAGAAATGGACAGGTAAGTGGAGGCCCCAGCATTTT. Protein sequence: CASSDQQKWTGKWRPQHF.

The chain links TRBV7-3 to TRBJ2-7; D possibly corresponds to TRBD2 (6 bases). The ends were cut back, 1 base at V and 2 bases at J, with 9 bases in the middle. Germline CDR1 reads SGHTA; CDR2 reads FQGTGA. The CDR3 contains 14 residues. The chain's CDR3 is CASSLMGGTYEQYF. Here the CDR3 DNA reads TGTGCCAGCAGCTTAATGGGGGGAACCTACGAGCAGTACTTC.

The gene calls are TRBV30 and TRBJ2-7; 7 bases fit TRBD1. The CDR3 is 14 amino acids. The junction had 14 bases not matched to a gene; V was cut back by 3 bases and J by 9 bases. Germline values: CDR1 GTSNPN, CDR2 SVGIG (reference sequence). Here the CDR3 reads CAWRLTGPPGRQYF. The CDR3 nucleotides are TGTGCCTGGAGGCTGACAGGGCCACCGGGAAGGCAGTACTTC.

The V and J genes are TRBV6-5 and TRBJ1-4, with 9 positions matching TRBD1. The germline gives CDR1 MNHEY, CDR2 SVGAGI. This CDR3 region has 14 residues. Losses at the gene ends were 6 bases for V and 8 bases for J; bases not matched to a gene: 7. The CDR3 sequence is CASRTQGAWEKLFF. Written as DNA, the CDR3 is TGTGCCAGCAGAACACAGGGGGCTTGGGAAAAACTGTTTTTT.

This chain connects TRBV5-6 to TRBJ1-2; TRBD1 matches 7 bases. CDR3 size: 13 residues. Unmatched junction bases numbered 2, after V lost 2 bases and J lost 4 bases. The germline V gene has CDR1 SGHDT and CDR2 YYEEEE. This CDR3 reads CASSLGGLYGYTF. CDR3 in DNA: TGTGCCAGCAGCTTAGGGGGCCTCTATGGCTACACCTTC.

The chain joins TRBV29-1 to TRBJ1-3; D is perhaps TRBD1 (6 bases). Germline-derived CDR1 and CDR2 are SQVTM and ANQGSEA. V dropped 6 bases and J dropped 2 bases, with 11 bases sitting between them. This CDR3 has 13 amino acids. The chain's CDR3 is CSVRTAPGNTIYF. The CDR3 nucleotides are TGCAGCGTCCGGACAGCTCCTGGAAACACCATATATTTT. The whole variable domain, remainder taken from reference TRBV29-1 and TRBJ1-3, is SAVISQKPSRDICQRGTSLTIQCQVDSQVTMMFWYRQQPGQSLTLIATANQGSEATYESGFVIDKFPISRPNLTFSTLTVSNMSPEDSSIYLCSVRTAPGNTIYFGEGSWLTVV.

The chain employs TRBV27 and TRBJ2-2, with D possibly being TRBD1 (6 bases). The CDR3 has 18 amino acids. Trimming pared 2 bases from V and 0 bases from J, leaving 16 bases between. From germline, CDR1 is MNHEY and CDR2 SMNVEV (reference sequence). CDR3 region: CASSLLGSGASNTGELFF. In DNA, the CDR3 is TGTGCCAGCAGTTTACTAGGTTCAGGGGCCTCGAACACCGGGGAGCTGTTTTTT.